The 14 T cell receptor beta chains below were found in one sample sequenced in a study of blood T cells in healthy people across ages. A second PCR, run for roughly 7 to 12 cycles, used a sample-barcoded 5' primer plus a J-beta primer mix. TCRdb called the 5' RACE reads again in MiXCR, with one record for every CDR3 protein. The sample holds more than 800,000 distinct CDR3 sequences, around 30% seen once. Sequenced material: blood. Receptors originate from an elderly woman in good health.

The CDR3 DNA reads as TGTGCCAGCACCCTCGGACTAGCGGGGGCCGGGGAGCTGTTTTTT. Translating gives CASTLGLAGAGELFF. The rearrangement joins TRBV7-2 to TRBJ2-2; 13 bases align to TRBD2. Germline lookup yields CDR1 SGHTA and CDR2 FQGNSA. The length of the CDR3 is 15 residues. V dropped 7 bases and J dropped 6; count of bases not matched to a gene: 5.

This clonotype was found a few times. This rearrangement joins TRBV7-2 to TRBJ2-2; 12 bases line up with TRBD2. V shed 1 base and J 16 bases; nucleotides not matched to a gene: 10. Germline V CDR1 and CDR2: SGHTA, FQGNSA. The CDR3 totals 15 residues. The CDR3 is CASSLGTSGNNGRFF. CDR3 DNA sequence: TGTGCCAGCAGCTTAGGGACTAGCGGGAACAACGGTCGGTTTTTT.

This chain connects TRBV5-6 to TRBJ1-5; 7 bases map to TRBD1. This CDR3 region has 15 residues. The V and J ends lost 2 bases and 3 bases, in that order; junction bases with no gene match: 5. Germline V gives CDR1 SGHDT, CDR2 YYEEEE. CDR3 bases: TGTGCCAGCAGCTTCGGGACAGCCAACAATCAGCCCCAGCATTTT. Translation gives CASSFGTANNQPQHF.

This clonotype was picked up a small number of times. The V gene is TRBV4-3, the J gene TRBJ1-2; 10 bases match TRBD1. Germline loops: CDR1 LGHNA, CDR2 YSLEER. This CDR3 has 15 residues. Losses at the gene ends were 3 bases for V and 6 bases for J; bases not matched to a gene: 7. CDR3 loop: CASSHPGQGINGYTF. In DNA, the CDR3 is TGCGCCAGCAGCCACCCGGGACAGGGGATAAATGGCTACACCTTC.

This clonotype was seen ten or more times. The chain uses TRBV10-3 and TRBJ1-1; no clear D gene. Germline V gene data show CDR1 as ENHRY and CDR2 as SYGVKD. There are 13 residues in the CDR3. Trimming removed 4 bases from V and 1 base from J, with 7 bases in between. The CDR3 region is CAISAARNTEAFF. As DNA, the CDR3 is TGTGCCATCAGTGCGGCCAGGAACACTGAAGCTTTCTTT.

This sequence joins TRBV29-1 and TRBJ1-2; TRBD1 might be the D (5 bases). Germline V gives CDR1 SQVTM, CDR2 ANQGSEA. Trimming removed 4 bases from V and 8 bases from J, with 17 bases in between. The CDR3 runs 13 residues. CDR3 sequence (DNA): TGCAGCGTTGCAAGCAGGGCCGACGCGGGCTACACCTTC. Translating it yields CSVASRADAGYTF.

A remark on this clonotype: A read error may explain this, as a much larger clone is one base away. The V gene is TRBV12-3 or TRBV12-4, the J gene TRBJ2-4; maybe TRBD2 (5 bases). This CDR3 spans 14 amino acids. V lost 6 bases and J lost 6, with 15 bases in between. The DNA of the CDR3 is TGTGCCAGCAGGCCGCGGACCGGAGGAAACATTCAGTACTTC. The encoded protein is CASRPRTGGNIQYF.

V and J are TRBV9 and TRBJ2-1, with D possibly being TRBD1 (5 bases). Germline V CDR1 and CDR2: SGDLS, YYNGEE. Between the trimmed V and J ends, which lost 5 bases and 5 bases, there was a span of 14 bases. This CDR3 region has 14 residues. The DNA of the CDR3 is TGTGCCAGCAGTTGGCAGGGTAAAGACAATGAGCAGTTCTTC. Encoded protein: CASSWQGKDNEQFF.

This clonotype appeared a single time. The chain has TRBV19 and TRBJ1-5, with 7 bases matching TRBD1. The germline V gene has CDR1 LNHDA and CDR2 SQIVND (reference sequence). V lost 3 bases, J lost 1 base, and 3 bases stayed unmatched. CDR3 length equals 15 residues. In DNA, the CDR3 is TGTGCCAGTAGTATTGAGGGGGCGAGCAATCAGCCCCAGCATTTT. Translating it yields CASSIEGASNQPQHF.

This clonotype was recorded many times. CDR3 loop: CASSLVLSYNEQFF. CDR3 in DNA: TGCGCCAGCAGCCTCGTCCTCTCCTACAATGAGCAGTTCTTC. This chain links TRBV4-3 with TRBJ2-1, with D unresolved. V lost 4 bases, J lost 0 bases, and 7 bases lay in between. Looked up from germline, CDR1 is LGHNA and CDR2 is YSLEER. This CDR3 is 14 amino acids long.

About this clonotype itself: A much larger clone is a single base away; this may be a read error. The chain links TRBV7-2 to TRBJ2-5, with a weak D call TRBD1 (6 bases). This CDR3 has 14 amino acids. Germline V lookup: CDR1 SGHTA, CDR2 FQGNSA. The V gene lost 1 base and the J gene lost 11 bases, with 17 bases spanning the gap. The CDR3 here is CASSLGGTQNEQYF. Written as DNA, the CDR3 is TGTGCCAGCAGCTTAGGGGGGACACAGAATGAGCAGTACTTC.

There are a few counts of this clonotype. The rearrangement uses TRBV20-1 and TRBJ1-4; D unresolved. CDR1 is DFQATT and CDR2 is SNEGSKA in the germline V gene (reference sequence). Trimming removed 5 bases at V and 8 bases at J, with 15 bases between. CDR3 size: 13 residues. DNA of the CDR3: TGCAGTGCTCCTGGTCTGGGTCGGGAAAAACTGTTTTTT. Amino acid sequence: CSAPGLGREKLFF.

Details on this clonotype: A much more abundant neighbour one base away suggests this may be a read error. This chain uses TRBV7-2 with TRBJ2-3; tentative D call: TRBD1 (5 bases). The germline CDR1 and CDR2 sequences are SGHTA and FQGNSA. The CDR3 extends over 13 amino acids. DNA of the CDR3: TGTGTCAGCAGCTCCAGGGTCGCAGATACGCAGTATTTT. Residues: CVSSSRVADTQYF.

This clonotype came up many times. The J gene is TRBJ2-1, the V gene TRBV30; tentatively, D is TRBD2 (6 bases). The CDR3 has 13 amino acids. V shed 3 bases and J shed 6 bases, with 12 bases lying between them. CDR1 and CDR2 from the germline V gene are GTSNPN and SVGIG (reference sequence). The CDR3 DNA is TGTGCCTGGAGGGGACTCCGGCCCAATGAGCAGTTCTTC. Translation gives CAWRGLRPNEQFF. The entire variable domain, with the rest obtained from reference TRBV30 and TRBJ2-1, is as follows: SQTIHQWPATLVQPVGSPLSLECTVEGTSNPNLYWYRQAAGRGLQLLFYSVGIGQISSEVPQNLSASRPQDRQFILSSKKLLLSDSGFYLCAWRGLRPNEQFFGPGTRLTVL.